Listed below are T cell receptor beta chains from one sample, sequenced in a study of CD8+CD57+ T cells in acquired aplastic anemia. From the reads, TCRdb called clonotypes with MiXCR, one entry per CDR3 protein. The sample records 300,000 or so distinct CDR3 sequences, roughly 61% being singletons. Material for sequencing was sorted CD4+, CD8+, or CD8+CD57+ T cells (not recorded which) from PBMCs. These receptors originate from a human donor with aplastic anemia. Both conserved end residues are part of each CDR3. Fields, in order: D gene, clone size, J gene, V gene, CDR3 DNA, CDR3 protein. The D gene is left open where the match is weak. Some rows have no size entry. The others give once, few or many, or a class for an expanded clone.

>NA|NA|TRBJ1-2|TRBV5-1
TGCGCCAGCAGCCCGAGTGGAGTCGACTATGGCTACACCTTC
CASSPSGVDYGYTF
>TRBD1|NA|TRBJ2-2|TRBV20-1
TGCAGTGCTAGAGATTTATGGACAGGACTGAACACCGGGGAGCTGTTTTTT
CSARDLWTGLNTGELFF
>NA|NA|TRBJ2-7|TRBV5-5
TGTGCCAGCAGCGGACCCAGGGTTTACGAGCAGTACTTC
CASSGPRVYEQYF
>NA|many|TRBJ1-5|TRBV5-6
TGTGCCAGCAGCTTGGAGACTAGCAATCAGCCCCAGCATTTT
CASSLETSNQPQHF
>NA|many|TRBJ2-6|TRBV9
TGTGCCAGCAGCGTAGGGTGGGGGCGGGCCAACGTCCTGACTTTC
CASSVGWGRANVLTF
>TRBD1|many|TRBJ2-5|TRBV10-1
TGCGCCAGCAGTGAGTCGAACGGAAAGGGACAGGGGAATCAAGAGACCCAGTACTTC
CASSESNGKGQGNQETQYF
>TRBD2|NA|TRBJ2-1|TRBV7-9
TGTGCCAGCAGCCTCGGACTAGCGGCTTACAATGAGCAGTTCTTC
CASSLGLAAYNEQFF
>TRBD2|NA|TRBJ2-3|TRBV19
TGTGCCAGTAGTCCCACGGGAGGGAGGGGCACAGATACGCAGTATTTT
CASSPTGGRGTDTQYF
>TRBD1|NA|TRBJ2-1|TRBV7-7
TGTGCCAGCTCACCACAGCGGGACAGGGGCCCCTACAATGAGCAGTTCTTC
CASSPQRDRGPYNEQFF
>NA|NA|TRBJ2-6|TRBV6-6
TGTGCCAGCAGCCAAGCCGGGTCTGGGGCCAACGTCCTGACTTTC
CASSQAGSGANVLTF
>NA|NA|TRBJ1-2|TRBV7-2
TGTGCCAGCAGCCAAACACAGGGTCCTGGCTACACCTTC
CASSQTQGPGYTF
>TRBD1|NA|TRBJ1-4|TRBV2
TGTGCCAGCAGTGAAGCTTCCGGGACAGCTGAAAAACTGTTTTTT
CASSEASGTAEKLFF
>NA|NA|TRBJ2-5|TRBV6-5
TGCGCCAGCAGTTACTCGTGGGAGACCCAGTACTTC
CASSYSWETQYF
>NA|NA|TRBJ1-1|TRBV7-9
TGTGCCAGCAGCTTACGCCAGACTAGCGGGAACACTGAAGCTTTCTTT
CASSLRQTSGNTEAFF
>NA|many|TRBJ1-2|TRBV29-1
TGCAGCGTTGTCATTGACCCGAACTATGGCTACACCTTC
CSVVIDPNYGYTF
>TRBD2|NA|TRBJ2-1|TRBV9
TGTGCCAGCAGCGTAGGGGGCGGGGGGGCCCGTTTCGATGAGCAGTTCTTC
CASSVGGGGARFDEQFF
>NA|NA|TRBJ1-1|TRBV19
TGTGCCAGTAGTAAGTTGGGGATCCTGGGGAGCACTGAAGCTTTCTTT
CASSKLGILGSTEAFF
>NA|NA|TRBJ2-7|TRBV9
TGTGCCAGCAGCGAGAGACAGTACTTC
CASSERQYF
>NA|NA|TRBJ2-3|TRBV19
TGTGCCAGTAGTTACACAGTAACAGATACGCAGTATTTT
CASSYTVTDTQYF
>NA|NA|TRBJ2-1|TRBV12-5
TGTGCTAGTGCCCTAGACATTCTCTCCGGGGCAGTATACAATGAGCAGTTCTTC
CASALDILSGAVYNEQFF
>NA|NA|TRBJ2-2|TRBV7-6
TGTGCCAGCAGCTTAGGAGGGTTCCGGGAGCTGTTTTTT
CASSLGGFRELFF
>NA|once|TRBJ2-3|TRBV14
TGTGCCAGCAGCCGAGACAAGGGTGGGACCTCCCAGTATTTT
CASSRDKGGTSQYF
>NA|NA|TRBJ2-7|TRBV7-2
TGTGCCAGCAGCTTAGTGGGCAGCCCCACCTACGAGCAGTACTTC
CASSLVGSPTYEQYF
>NA|many|TRBJ1-1|TRBV4-1
TGCGCCAGCAGCCAAGATATTAGGGTTATGAACACTGAAGCTTTCTTT
CASSQDIRVMNTEAFF
>TRBD1|once|TRBJ1-4|TRBV25-1
TGTGCCAGCAGTGAATTTCAGGGGGGAACTAATGAAAAACTGTTTTTT
CASSEFQGGTNEKLFF
>NA|NA|TRBJ2-3|TRBV2
TGTGCCAGCAGTGAATTGGCACGCACAGATACGCAGTATTTT
CASSELARTDTQYF
>TRBD1|NA|TRBJ1-1|TRBV19
TGTGCCAGTACCCCCCTATTCCAGGACAGGGAAGGAACTGAAGCTTTCTTT
CASTPLFQDREGTEAFF
>TRBD1|many|TRBJ1-2|TRBV12-3/TRBV12-4
TGTGCCAGCAGTTTAAAAGGGGGCGGCGGAGGCTACACCTTC
CASSLKGGGGGYTF
>TRBD2|NA|TRBJ2-1|TRBV7-2
TGTGCCAGCAGCCCTTGGACTAGCCGCACAGATACGCAGTTCTTC
CASSPWTSRTDTQFF
>NA|NA|TRBJ1-1|TRBV24-1
TGTGCCACCCGCGGTGGGGCGAACACTGAAGCTTTCTTT
CATRGGANTEAFF
>NA|NA|TRBJ1-1|TRBV10-3
TGTGCCATCAACTCACAGGGAGCTTTCTTT
CAINSQGAFF
>TRBD1|once|TRBJ1-2|TRBV20-1
TGCAGTGCCCGGGACAGATCCTATGGCTACGCCTTC
CSARDRSYGYAF
>NA|many|TRBJ2-7|TRBV6-1
TGTGCCAGCAGCCCTACAGGAATCGAGCAGTACTTC
CASSPTGIEQYF
>NA|few|TRBJ2-1|TRBV7-2
TGTGCCAGCAGCCTTTATGTATCCAATGAGCAGTTCTTC
CASSLYVSNEQFF
>NA|few|TRBJ2-7|TRBV29-1
TGCAGCGCGACCGGGACACCTCCTTCCGACGAGCAGTACTTC
CSATGTPPSDEQYF
>NA|many|TRBJ2-1|TRBV5-1
TGCGCCAGCAGTTCAGACAAGACCTTATACAATGAGCAGTTCTTC
CASSSDKTLYNEQFF
>NA|NA|TRBJ2-6|TRBV7-9
TGTGCCAGTAGTGCCGGCACAGGGGGGGCTGGGGCCAACGTCCTGACTTTC
CASSAGTGGAGANVLTF
>NA|NA|TRBJ2-3|TRBV20-1
TGCAGTGCTAGATTGGGGGATGGCGATACGCAGTATTTT
CSARLGDGDTQYF
>TRBD1|few|TRBJ2-5|TRBV11-2
TGTGCCAGCAGCTTAGTAGGGGGCGAAGAGACCCAGTACTTC
CASSLVGGEETQYF
>NA|NA|TRBJ2-6|TRBV5-1
TGCGCCAGCAGCCCGACACCCTCTGGGGCCAACGTCCTGACTTTC
CASSPTPSGANVLTF
>NA|NA|TRBJ1-6|TRBV19
TGTGCCAGTAGCACCACTTGGAATTCACCCCTCCACTTT
CASSTTWNSPLHF
>TRBD1|few|TRBJ1-6|TRBV6-5
TGTGCCAGCAGTCCCGGACAGGAGGGTTCACCCCTCCACTTT
CASSPGQEGSPLHF
>TRBD1|NA|TRBJ1-2|TRBV2
TGTGCCAGCAGCGGCCCGGGACAGGGGCCTTCTAACTATGGCTACACCTTC
CASSGPGQGPSNYGYTF
>NA|once|TRBJ2-7|TRBV24-1
TGTGCCACCAGTGATTCACAGGGTAACGAGCAGTACTTC
CATSDSQGNEQYF
>NA|NA|TRBJ2-1|TRBV7-3
TGTGCCAGCAGCGTGGGATCTAGCTCCTACAATGAGCAGTTCTTC
CASSVGSSSYNEQFF
>TRBD2|once|TRBJ2-1|TRBV12-3/TRBV12-4
TGTGCCAGCAGTTTAAGACTAGCGGGAGGAGGGTACAATGAGCAGTTCTTC
CASSLRLAGGGYNEQFF
>TRBD1|NA|TRBJ2-5|TRBV25-1
TGTGCCAGCAGTGTAGGGACAGCTCGCCAAGAGACCCAGTACTTC
CASSVGTARQETQYF
>NA|NA|TRBJ2-2|TRBV11-3
TGTGCCAGCAGCTGGGACAAATACACCGGGGAGCTGTTTTTT
CASSWDKYTGELFF
>NA|many|TRBJ2-7|TRBV7-2
TGTGCCAGCAGCTTACGCAAGGTCTACGAGCAGTACTTC
CASSLRKVYEQYF